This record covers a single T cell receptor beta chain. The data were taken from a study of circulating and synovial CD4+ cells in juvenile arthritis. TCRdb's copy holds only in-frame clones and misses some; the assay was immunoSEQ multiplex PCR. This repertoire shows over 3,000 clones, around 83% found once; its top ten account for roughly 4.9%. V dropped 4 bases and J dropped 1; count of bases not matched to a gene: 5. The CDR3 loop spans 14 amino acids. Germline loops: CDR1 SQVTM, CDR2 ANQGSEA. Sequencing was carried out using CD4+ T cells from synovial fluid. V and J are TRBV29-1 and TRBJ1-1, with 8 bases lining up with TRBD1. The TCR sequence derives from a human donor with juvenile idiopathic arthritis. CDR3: CSVGNRGRNTEAFF. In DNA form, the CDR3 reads TGCAGCGTTGGGAACAGGGGGAGGAACACTGAAGCTTTCTTT.